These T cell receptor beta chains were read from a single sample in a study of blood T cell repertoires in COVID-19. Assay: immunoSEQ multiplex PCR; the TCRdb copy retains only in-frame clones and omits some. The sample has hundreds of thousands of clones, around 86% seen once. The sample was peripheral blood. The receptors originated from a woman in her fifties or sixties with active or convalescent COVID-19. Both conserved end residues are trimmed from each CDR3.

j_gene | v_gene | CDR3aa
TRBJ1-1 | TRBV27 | ASSSGQGAQHTEAF
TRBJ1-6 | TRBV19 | ASKAVQASPLH
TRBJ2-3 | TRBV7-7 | ASSHRTSPDTQY
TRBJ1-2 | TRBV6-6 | ASSSDSVYGYT
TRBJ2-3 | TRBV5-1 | ASSSRQGAGTDTQY
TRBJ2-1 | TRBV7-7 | ASSLGAGGIYNEQF
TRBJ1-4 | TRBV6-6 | ASSYGPATNEKLF
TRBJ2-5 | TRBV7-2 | ASRKTGGETQY
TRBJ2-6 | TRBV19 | ASSILGSAGPSGANVLT
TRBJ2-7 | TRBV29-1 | SVESGLGRGQY
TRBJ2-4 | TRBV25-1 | ASSKGAGRGNIQY
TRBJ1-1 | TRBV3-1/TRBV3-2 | ASSNTQNTEAF
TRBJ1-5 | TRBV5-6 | ASSLQGVQQPQH
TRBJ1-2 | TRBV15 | ATAGGGGYT
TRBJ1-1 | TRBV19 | ASSIDPGFTEAF
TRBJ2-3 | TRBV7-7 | ASSPGGVAGGYTQY
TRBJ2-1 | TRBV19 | ASSETGSYNEQF
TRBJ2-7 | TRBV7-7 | ASSPDRSRGSEQY
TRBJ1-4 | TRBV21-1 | ASTTVRQGALGEKLF
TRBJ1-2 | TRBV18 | ASSSNTENYGYT
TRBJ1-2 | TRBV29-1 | SVEVPPGGYT
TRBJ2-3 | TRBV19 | ASSIGSRVTDTQY
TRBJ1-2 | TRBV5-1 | ASSLAGMVSGYT
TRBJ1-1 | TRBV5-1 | ASSLVQGDTEAF
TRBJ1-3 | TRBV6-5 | ASINRERNTIY
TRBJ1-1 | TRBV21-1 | AGPGGDWTEAF
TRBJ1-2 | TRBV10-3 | AISGSLRTGNYGYT
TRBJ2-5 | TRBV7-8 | ASSLYSGPQETQY
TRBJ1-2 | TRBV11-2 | ASSLDFGGSAGYT
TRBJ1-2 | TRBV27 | ASSLSAGASYGYT
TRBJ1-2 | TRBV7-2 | ASSVDTIYGYT
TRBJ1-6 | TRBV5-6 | ASSLAQGYNSPLH
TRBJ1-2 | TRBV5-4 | ASRFLGANYGYT
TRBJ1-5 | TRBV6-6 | ASSSGGLADQPQH
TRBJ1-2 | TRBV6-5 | ASTSYWDRAYT
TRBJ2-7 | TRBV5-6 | ASSFTVGGGAKSYEQY
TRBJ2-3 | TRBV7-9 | ASSSWGRGREDTQY
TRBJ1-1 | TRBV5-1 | ASSLGGGNTEAF
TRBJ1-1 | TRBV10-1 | ASSAWTGGCHTEAF
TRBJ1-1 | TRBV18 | ASSRADTEAF
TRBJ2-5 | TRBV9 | ASSATAQETQY
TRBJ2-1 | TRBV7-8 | ASSWGQGVYNEQF
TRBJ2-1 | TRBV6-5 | ASSWDRVNNEQF
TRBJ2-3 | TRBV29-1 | SVEQGSLLGGTDTQY
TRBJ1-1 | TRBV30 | ACYRDSTEAF
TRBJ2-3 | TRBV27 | ASSHRGAPADTQY